What follows are 13 T cell receptor beta chains derived from one specimen sequenced in a study of identical twins (dated by TCRdb to between 2015 and 2016). Libraries were prepared through 5' RACE. Sequenced on an Illumina HiSeq 2000. TCRdb trimmed public reads at Q25 via fastp, called clones via MiXCR and kept in-frame beta chains. Merged by CDR3 protein, the rows form single entries marked with the most common genes and DNA. The sample profile shows about 530,000 distinct CDR3 sequences; roughly 15% of them were found once. Of the sample, 0.44% falls within the top ten clones. A further study also used this sample, focusing on yellow fever vaccine responses in identical twins.

The sample consisted of CD4+ T cells sorted from blood. Receptor source: a woman under 30 in good health.

CDR3 residues: CASSSASLPETQYF. DNA for the CDR3: TGCGCCAGCAGCTCGGCGTCCCTGCCAGAGACCCAGTACTTC. The genes are TRBV5-1 and TRBJ2-5; unclear D gene. Trimming stripped 3 bases from V and 4 bases from J, with 13 bases between. The CDR3 spans 14 residues. The germline CDR1 and CDR2 sequences are SGHRS and YFSETQ.

This clonotype has a handful of counts. V usage is TRBV24-1 and J usage is TRBJ2-1; 16 nucleotides align to TRBD2. Germline loops: CDR1 KGHDR, CDR2 SFDVKD. CDR3 length: 16 residues. Germline trimming cut 4 bases from V and 8 bases from J; bases unmatched to any gene: 4. The CDR3 loop is CATSDPGLAGGHEQFF. The CDR3 nucleotides are TGTGCCACCAGTGACCCGGGACTAGCGGGAGGGCATGAGCAGTTCTTC.

This clonotype was picked up many times. Compared with germline, one end of the junction differs, possibly owing to a read error. The chain recombines TRBV5-1 with TRBJ2-1, with unresolved D. The V gene's germline CDR1 is SGHRS and CDR2 YFSETQ. CDR3 length equals 12 residues. CDR3 nucleotide sequence: TGTGCCAGCAGTTTGGTTCGCGATGAGCAGTTCTTC. Translation: CASSLVRDEQFF.

This clonotype has more than one count but fewer than ten. V and J are TRBV14 and TRBJ1-1, with D possibly being TRBD1 (6 bases). The CDR3 totals 15 residues. Trimming took 3 bases from V and 2 from J, leaving 13 bases between them. Germline V gene sequence: CDR1 SGHDN, CDR2 FVKESK. The CDR3 DNA is TGTGCCAGCAGCCAGACCGGGACACCTAACACTGAAGCTTTCTTT. This encodes CASSQTGTPNTEAFF.

The chain recombines TRBV20-1 with TRBJ2-1; unclear D gene. CDR3 size: 11 residues. The V end was cut by 4 bases, the J end by 3 bases, with 4 bases between. Germline values: CDR1 DFQATT, CDR2 SNEGSKA (reference sequence). CDR3 coding DNA: TGCAGTGCTAACGTCTACAATGAGCAGTTCTTC. Translating it yields CSANVYNEQFF.

This clonotype was observed a handful of times. The V call is TRBV28, the J call TRBJ2-7; D is unresolved. The V gene lost 5 bases and the J gene lost 6 bases, with 11 bases spanning the gap. Germline loops: CDR1 MDHEN, CDR2 SYDVKM. The CDR3 is 12 residues long. CDR3 DNA sequence: TGTGCCAGCAGTACGACTCGCCTCGAGCAGTACGTC. Translated: CASSTTRLEQYV.

This sequence joins TRBV10-3 and TRBJ2-1, with 10 bases identical to TRBD1. Germline assignment: CDR1 ENHRY and CDR2 SYGVKD. CDR3 length: 17 amino acids. V lost 3 bases and J lost 3; bases outside the gene matches: 8. The CDR3 here is CAISERQGALSYNEQFF. The DNA of the CDR3 is TGTGCCATCAGTGAACGACAGGGGGCATTAAGCTACAATGAGCAGTTCTTC.

This clonotype was counted only a few times. This sequence joins TRBV10-3 and TRBJ2-7, with a weak D call TRBD2 (7 bases). The germline gives CDR1 ENHRY, CDR2 SYGVKD. The CDR3 extends over 16 amino acids. Trimming pared 6 bases from V and 0 bases from J, leaving 18 bases between. The CDR3 reads CAISPLRGRASYEQYF. In nucleotides, the CDR3 is TGTGCCATCAGCCCCTTGAGGGGGAGGGCCTCCTACGAGCAGTACTTC.

J is TRBJ1-1 and V is TRBV25-1, with D unclear. Trimming removed 3 bases from V and 0 bases from J, with 11 bases in between. CDR3 size: 15 residues. Germline CDR1 is MGHDK and CDR2 is SYGVNS. The CDR3 is CASSDPQTMNTEAFF. CDR3 coding DNA: TGTGCCAGCAGTGACCCCCAAACTATGAACACTGAAGCTTTCTTT.

This clonotype was counted ten times or more. The gene calls are TRBV9 and TRBJ2-4; TRBD1 agrees at 10 bases. Germline assignment: CDR1 SGDLS and CDR2 YYNGEE. V shed 4 bases and J 0 bases; nucleotides not matched to a gene: 13. This CDR3 is 19 amino acids long. CDR3 in DNA: TGTGCCAGCAGCCCCCATCGGGACAGGGGTCTACTAGCCAAAAACATTCAGTACTTC. Its translation is CASSPHRDRGLLAKNIQYF.

This clonotype occurred a few times. The chain is built from TRBV12-3 or TRBV12-4 and TRBJ1-1; D perhaps matches TRBD1 (5 bases). With 6 bases removed from V and 6 bases from J, the gap between germline ends came to 17 bases. This CDR3 has 14 amino acids. The CDR3 protein is CASRLGADISEAFF. The CDR3 DNA reads TGTGCCAGCAGACTCGGGGCCGATATATCTGAAGCTTTCTTT.

The chain recombines TRBV6-1 with TRBJ1-5, with TRBD1 matching 9 bases. The CDR3 consists of 15 residues. J was trimmed by 7 bases and V by 3 bases; bases with no gene match: 7. CDR1 is MNHNS, CDR2 SASEGT, per germline. DNA for the CDR3: TGTGCCAGCAGTGAGGGCCGGACAGGGGAACAGCCCCAGCATTTT. It encodes CASSEGRTGEQPQHF.

The V and J genes are TRBV7-8 and TRBJ1-1; TRBD1 matches 7 bases. Trimming took 6 bases from V and 6 from J; bases not matched to a gene: 10. The germline V gene encodes CDR1 SGHVS and CDR2 FQNEAQ. CDR3 length equals 14 residues. CDR3 loop: CASSLRDRNPEAFF. CDR3 DNA sequence: TGTGCCAGCAGTTTGCGGGACAGAAATCCTGAAGCTTTCTTT.